The clone carrying this T cell receptor beta chain showed up just a few times. This CDR3 is 14 amino acids long. From germline, CDR1 is SNHLY and CDR2 FYNNEI. V dropped 6 bases and J dropped 2; count of bases not matched to a gene: 4. This sample was included in a study of patients and donors after allogeneic stem cell transplantation. MiXCR, run by TCRdb on the RT-PCR reads, gives a single entry per CDR3 protein. The sample consists of about a million distinct CDR3 sequences, more than 15% of them appearing once. The TCR comes from a human donor who was either an allogeneic HSCT recipient or a stem cell or donor lymphocyte infusion donor (not recorded which). It is not recorded whose cells these are; they may come from a transplant donor. The sequencing sample was made of blood, either unsorted or a sorted T cell fraction (not recorded which). This chain connects TRBV2 to TRBJ2-7, with 10 bases identical to TRBD1. CDR3 DNA sequence: TGTGCCAGCAGAGCGGGACAGGGGCCCTACGAGCAGTACTTC. Its translation is CASRAGQGPYEQYF.